The next 24 T cell receptor beta chains were all read from a single sample in a study of kidney transplant recipient with SARS-CoV-2 infection. Each CDR3 protein is one row after TCRdb ran MiXCR on the reads. The table has 200,000 to 300,000 distinct CDR3 sequences, around 26% seen once. The sequenced sample was a blood sample, obtained at baseline and on roughly day 120 from a kidney transplant recipient. These receptor sequences come from a male patient in his 30s who had COVID-19 and was a kidney transplant recipient. Some of these T cells may belong to the graft donor.

About this clonotype: A read error is possible here, since a much larger clone lies one base away. The genes are TRBV9 and TRBJ2-1, with 8 bases matching TRBD1. Germline loops: CDR1 SGDLS, CDR2 YYNGEE. The CDR3 covers 13 residues. The CDR3 loop is CASSSQGDNGQFF. Here the CDR3 DNA reads TGTGCCAGCAGCTCACAGGGGGACAATGGGCAGTTCTTC.

Regarding this clonotype: At one end, the junction sequence differs from germline, possibly due to a read error. This sequence joins TRBV4-2 and TRBJ1-2; D remains ambiguous. Germline CDR1 is LGHNA and CDR2 is YNFKEQ. This CDR3 comprises 17 residues. As DNA, the CDR3 is TGTGCCGGCAGCCACATCTCAGGACGTCGAAAGACCTATGGCTACACCTTC. Encoded protein: CAGSHISGRRKTYGYTF.

The sample holds many counts of this clonotype. This chain links TRBV28 with TRBJ2-3; D call uncertain. With 4 bases removed from V and 5 bases from J, the gap between germline ends came to 16 bases. The germline V gene has CDR1 MDHEN and CDR2 SYDVKM. This CDR3 comprises 15 residues. Here the CDR3 DNA reads TGTGCCAGCAGTTCCGAGGCACAGTTCGAAGATACGCAGTATTTT. Translating gives CASSSEAQFEDTQYF.

Ten or more counts support this clonotype. The chain uses TRBV3-1 and TRBJ2-7, with D perhaps TRBD1 (5 bases). V was clipped by 0 bases and J by 4 bases, with 31 bases between them. Germline V gives CDR1 LGHDT, CDR2 YNNKEL (reference sequence). The CDR3 totals 21 residues. The CDR3 sequence is CASSQDGPTPSRESPVYEQYV. The CDR3 DNA is TGTGCCAGCAGCCAAGATGGTCCAACACCATCCAGGGAATCACCCGTATACGAGCAGTACGTC.

This clonotype came up many times. For the CDR3, the DNA is TGTGCCAGCAGTGAAAATACAGGACAGCATTTT. This gives the protein CASSENTGQHF. The V gene is TRBV6-1, the J gene TRBJ1-5, with D possibly matching TRBD1 (5 bases). This CDR3 has 11 residues. The V and J ends lost 2 bases and 13 bases respectively, with 9 bases between them. Germline assignment: CDR1 MNHNS and CDR2 SASEGT.

This clonotype was seen ten or more times. CDR3 protein: CSLGDPRGEQFF. CDR3 DNA: TGCAGTTTGGGGGATCCACGCGGTGAGCAGTTCTTC. The genes are TRBV20-1 and TRBJ2-1; D possibly uses TRBD1 or TRBD2 (5 bases each). V was clipped by 8 bases and J by 9 bases, with 17 bases between them. CDR3 length equals 12 residues. Germline V CDR1 and CDR2: DFQATT, SNEGSKA (reference sequence).

This clonotype appeared many times. The chain has TRBV6-5 and TRBJ1-2; unclear D gene. Looked up from germline, CDR1 is MNHEY and CDR2 is SVGAGI. This CDR3 region has 13 residues. V lost 5 bases to trimming and J lost 6 bases, with 13 bases between them. The CDR3 nucleotides read TGTGCCAGCAGTCCAACGGACCTGAATGGCTACACCTTC. It translates to CASSPTDLNGYTF.

This clonotype was counted many times. The chain combines TRBV7-2 with TRBJ2-2, with D possibly being TRBD1 (6 bases). Trimming left V 2 bases short and J 2 bases short, with 15 bases between. CDR1 and CDR2 from the germline V gene are SGHTA and FQGNSA. This CDR3 contains 17 residues. The CDR3 DNA reads TGTGCCAGCAGCTTAAAAAGCGCCAGGGGAAACACCGGGGAGCTGTTTTTT. Residues: CASSLKSARGNTGELFF.

This clonotype has ten or more counts. This chain uses TRBV28 with TRBJ2-2, with 7 bases identical to TRBD2. Per the germline V gene, CDR1 is MDHEN and CDR2 is SYDVKM. The CDR3 spans 14 residues. Unmatched junction bases numbered 7, after V lost 6 bases and J lost 6 bases. CDR3 in amino acids: CASRLPGGAGELFF. CDR3 bases: TGTGCCAGCAGGCTACCGGGAGGAGCCGGGGAGCTGTTTTTT.

As concerns this clonotype: Being one base from a much bigger clone, this may be a read error. The genes are TRBV28 and TRBJ2-4; D gene ambiguous. TRBJ2-7 explains the end of the DNA better; the J call may be wrong. CDR3 length: 11 amino acids. In germline, CDR1 is MDHEN, CDR2 SYDVKM. As DNA, the CDR3 is TGTGCCAGCAGTGTACGCTGCGAGCAGTACTTC. It encodes CASSVRCEQYF.

In the case of this clonotype: One base away lies a much larger clone, so this may be a sequencing read error. The genes are TRBV7-9 and TRBJ1-1; no definite D call. The CDR3 length is 13 residues. The germline gives CDR1 SEHNR, CDR2 FQNEAQ (reference sequence). V was shortened by 4 bases and J by 9 bases, with 15 bases between the two germline ends. The CDR3 spells CASSCPIWAQAFF. In DNA form, the CDR3 reads TGTGCCAGCAGCTGTCCCATCTGGGCTCAAGCTTTCTTT.

As regards this clonotype: A read error may be the cause here, since a much bigger clone is one base away. The CDR3 region is CATSKFVRCGRTYGYTF. CDR3 DNA: TGTGCCACCAGCAAATTTGTAAGGTGTGGAAGGACCTATGGCTACACCTTC. The rearrangement links TRBV15 to TRBJ1-2; D remains unclear. This CDR3 is 17 amino acids long. Trimming cost V 4 bases and J 4 bases, with 22 bases left between them. Germline V lookup: CDR1 LNHNV, CDR2 YYDKDF (reference sequence). Based on the CDR3 plus reference TRBV15 and TRBJ1-2, the full variable domain is DAMVIQNPRYQVTQFGKPVTLSCSQTLNHNVMYWYQQKSSQAPKLLFHYYDKDFNNEADTPDNFQSRRPNTSFCFLDIRSPGLGDTAMYLCATSKFVRCGRTYGYTFGSGTRLTVV.

Details on this clonotype: This may be a read error, as it is one base from a much larger clone. The V call is TRBV4-1, the J call TRBJ1-2; D gene ambiguous. Germline V gives CDR1 MGHRA, CDR2 YSYEKL. The length of the CDR3 is 14 residues. In DNA form, the CDR3 reads TGCGCCAGCGGCCAAGTCGGTAGGAACTATGGCTACACCTTC. Protein: CASGQVGRNYGYTF.

The table lists this clonotype with many counts. The genes are TRBV4-1 and TRBJ1-2; D gene unclear. With 6 bases removed from V and 2 bases from J, the gap between germline ends came to 19 bases. This CDR3 spans 16 amino acids. The V gene's germline CDR1 is MGHRA and CDR2 YSYEKL. The CDR3 DNA sequence: TGCGCCAGCAGTCAAAACGACGGGAACTTGAACTATGGCTACACCTTC. Encoded protein: CASSQNDGNLNYGYTF.

This clonotype was detected only once. This likely reflects a read error, since a far larger clone is one base away. V gene TRBV6-6 combines with J gene TRBJ1-6, with D tentatively TRBD1 (6 bases). The germline gives CDR1 MNHNY, CDR2 SVGAGI (reference sequence). The CDR3 spans 18 residues. CDR3 in amino acids: CASGYTRTDRLYTSPLHF. CDR3 bases: TGTGCCAGCGGTTACACCCGGACAGATAGACTTTATACTTCACCCCTCCACTTT.

This clonotype was observed many times. V and J are TRBV4-3 and TRBJ1-2; D is undetermined. The CDR3 is 17 amino acids. The V gene lost 5 bases and the J gene lost 4 bases, with 23 bases spanning the gap. CDR1 and CDR2 (germline): LGHNA, YSLEER. This chain's CDR3 is CASSTAGGRRKTYGYTF. CDR3 DNA: TGCGCCAGCAGCACGGCCGGAGGACGTCGAAAGACCTATGGCTACACCTTC.

V is TRBV7-6 and J is TRBJ2-5; D is possibly TRBD2 (5 bases). CDR1 and CDR2 from the germline V gene are SGHVS and FNYEAQ. Trimming left V 4 bases short and J 4 bases short, with 10 bases between. The CDR3 spans 13 residues. The CDR3 nucleotides read TGTGCCAGCAGCTGCGGAGGACTAGAGACCCAGTACTTC. Amino acids: CASSCGGLETQYF.

This clonotype has a count of ten or more. V gene TRBV27 combines with J gene TRBJ1-6; D remains unclear. The CDR3 length is 16 residues. Trimming took 3 bases from V and 4 from J, leaving 13 bases between them. Germline lookup yields CDR1 MNHEY and CDR2 SMNVEV (reference sequence). CDR3 residues: CASSLASAKYNSPLHF. CDR3 bases: TGTGCCAGCAGTTTGGCGTCGGCCAAATATAATTCACCCCTCCACTTT.

This clonotype occurred a few times. The rearrangement links TRBV30 to TRBJ2-2; possible D gene TRBD1, 5 bases. The germline V gene encodes CDR1 GTSNPN and CDR2 SVGIG (reference sequence). With 2 bases removed from V and 7 bases from J, the gap between germline ends came to 11 bases. The CDR3 has 13 amino acids. The CDR3 here is CAWSTREDGELFF. DNA for the CDR3: TGTGCCTGGAGTACCAGGGAAGACGGGGAGCTGTTTTTT.

Concerning this clonotype itself: Mismatch with germline at one junction end may stem from a read error. The chain links TRBV20-1 to TRBJ2-5; 16 bases line up with TRBD2. The germline CDR1 and CDR2 sequences are DFQATT and SNEGSKA (reference sequence). This CDR3 is built from 17 residues. In DNA form, the CDR3 reads TGCAGTGCACTACCGGGACTAGCGGGAGGGCCAGTAGAGGCCCAGTACTTC. Its translation is CSALPGLAGGPVEAQYF.

Concerning this clonotype itself: One base away lies a much larger clone, so this may be a sequencing read error. CDR3 in DNA: TGCGCCAGCAGCTTGGATTCGAGGGCTTCGAACACTGAAGCTTTCTTT. This codes for CASSLDSRASNTEAFF. The rearrangement uses TRBV5-1 and TRBJ1-1; D gene unclear. Looked up from germline, CDR1 is SGHRS and CDR2 is YFSETQ. This CDR3 is 16 amino acids long. V shed 0 bases and J shed 1 base, with 13 bases lying between them. The full variable domain, rest sourced from reference TRBV5-1 and TRBJ1-1, is KAGVTQTPRYLIKTRGQQVTLSCSPISGHRSVSWYQQTPGQGLQFLFEYFSETQRNKGNFPGRFSGRQFSNSRSEMNVSTLELGDSALYLCASSLDSRASNTEAFFGQGTRLTVV.

The sample holds many counts of this clonotype. The rearrangement links TRBV29-1 to TRBJ2-7; D call uncertain. The CDR3 runs 15 residues. Trimming stripped 6 bases from V and 3 bases from J, with 21 bases between. The germline V gene encodes CDR1 SQVTM and CDR2 ANQGSEA. CDR3 coding DNA: TGCAGCGTCGAAACTCGGACCAACTCGGTCTACGAGCAGTACTTC. This encodes CSVETRTNSVYEQYF.

This clonotype was detected ten times or more. The chain combines TRBV2 with TRBJ1-5; 8 bases map to TRBD1. V dropped 3 bases and J dropped 2; count of bases not matched to a gene: 6. Germline CDR1 is SNHLY and CDR2 is FYNNEI. CDR3 length: 16 amino acids. CDR3 nucleotide sequence: TGTGCCAGCAGTGAGTTCGACAGGGGAGGCAATCAGCCCCAGCATTTT. Amino acids: CASSEFDRGGNQPQHF. The variable domain in full, with the rest retrieved from reference TRBV2 and TRBJ1-5, is EPEVTQTPSHQVTQMGQEVILRCVPISNHLYFYWYRQILGQKVEFLVSFYNNEISEKSEIFDDQFSVERPDGSNFTLKIRSTKLEDSAMYFCASSEFDRGGNQPQHFGDGTRLSIL.

Of note for this clonotype: This may arise from a read error, as a much more abundant clone is one base away. The CDR3 protein is CAGAGCVPGKTYGYTF. CDR3 nucleotides: TGTGCCGGCGCCGGATGCGTACCAGGAAAGACCTATGGCTACACCTTC. The gene calls are TRBV5-4 and TRBJ1-2; D is uncertain. Trimming shortened V by 10 bases and J by 4 bases, and 26 bases separated the two germline ends. CDR1 is SGHNT and CDR2 is YYREEE in the germline V gene (reference sequence). The length of the CDR3 is 16 residues.